The 5 T cell receptor beta chains below come from one sample, sequenced in a study of cytomegalovirus exposure and HLA in healthy donors. PCR used 60 Vbeta primers and 13 Jbeta primers. Libraries were prepared by immunoSEQ multiplex PCR; TCRdb keeps only in-frame clonotypes and omits some of them. The table has tens of thousands of clones, 40% to 60% seen once. The specimen sequenced was PBMCs. These receptors came from a human donor in good health.

V and J are TRBV7-9 and TRBJ1-1, with 10 positions matching TRBD1. Unmatched junction bases numbered 7, after V lost 1 base and J lost 5 bases. This CDR3 comprises 16 residues. CDR1 and CDR2 (germline): SEHNR, FQNEAQ (reference sequence). The CDR3 sequence is CASSLGSGTGVTEAFF. As DNA, the CDR3 is TGTGCCAGCAGCTTAGGTTCCGGGACAGGGGTGACTGAAGCTTTCTTT.

The chain has TRBV5-6 and TRBJ2-7; a possible D gene is TRBD2 (5 bases). The CDR3 is 17 amino acids. Germline V gene lookup returns CDR1 SGHDT and CDR2 YYEEEE. Trimming left V 1 base short and J 6 bases short, with 23 bases between. The CDR3 is CASSLCTMPDSGCEQYF. Written as DNA, the CDR3 is TGTGCCAGCAGCTTGTGCACCATGCCGGACTCTGGGTGCGAGCAGTACTTC.

The rearrangement uses TRBV6-6 and TRBJ2-7; D is unclear. Germline V gene lookup returns CDR1 MNHNY and CDR2 SVGAGI (reference sequence). This CDR3 is built from 14 residues. Trimming removed 2 bases at V and 3 bases at J, with 11 bases between. CDR3 in DNA: TGTGCCAGCAGTTACGGGCCATCCCACTACGAGCAGTACTTC. Protein: CASSYGPSHYEQYF.

This clone turned up a few times. This chain connects TRBV7-2 to TRBJ2-2; the match to TRBD1 covers 8 bases. V was clipped by 5 bases and J by 1 base; unmatched bases: 3. This CDR3 contains 15 residues. Germline loops: CDR1 SGHTA, CDR2 FQGNSA. The CDR3 DNA is TGTGCCAGCAGCCCCGGACAGGGGAACACCGGGGAGCTGTTTTTT. Translating it yields CASSPGQGNTGELFF.

The chain links TRBV14 to TRBJ2-1, with no clear D. This CDR3 is built from 12 residues. V was clipped by 4 bases and J by 9 bases, with 10 bases between them. Germline V gene lookup returns CDR1 SGHDN and CDR2 FVKESK. The CDR3 loop reads CASSPSLGEQFF. The CDR3 region has the DNA TGTGCCAGCAGCCCGAGTCTCGGTGAGCAGTTCTTC.